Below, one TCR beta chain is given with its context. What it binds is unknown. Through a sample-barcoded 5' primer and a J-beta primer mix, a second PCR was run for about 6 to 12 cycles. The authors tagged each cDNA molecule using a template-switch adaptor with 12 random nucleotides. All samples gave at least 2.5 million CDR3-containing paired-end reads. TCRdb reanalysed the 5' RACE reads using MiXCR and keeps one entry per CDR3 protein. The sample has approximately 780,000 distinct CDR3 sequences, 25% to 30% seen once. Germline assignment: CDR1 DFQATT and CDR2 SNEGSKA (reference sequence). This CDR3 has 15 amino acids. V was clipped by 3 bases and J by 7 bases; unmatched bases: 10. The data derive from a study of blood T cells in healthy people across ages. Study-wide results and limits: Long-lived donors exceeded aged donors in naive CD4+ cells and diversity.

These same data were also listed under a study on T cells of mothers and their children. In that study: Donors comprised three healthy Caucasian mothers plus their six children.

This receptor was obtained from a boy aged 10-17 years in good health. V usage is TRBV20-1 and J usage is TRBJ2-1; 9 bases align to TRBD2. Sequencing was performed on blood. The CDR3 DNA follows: TGCAGTGCTAGTTGGTGGCTAGCGGGGACAAATGAGCAGTTCTTC. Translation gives CSASWWLAGTNEQFF.